These 3 T cell receptor beta chains came from one sample sequenced in a study of shared clonotypes between healthy human individuals. Assay: immunoSEQ multiplex PCR; the TCRdb copy retains only in-frame clones and omits some. The data show about 1.1 million clones, about 72% seen once. The sequencing input was memory CD4+ T cells from PBMCs. Subset given: CD45RA-negative fraction. The receptors were gathered from a man aged 18 to 35 in good health. Some clones in this sample may be carry-over from other donors' samples.

This chain links TRBV7-9 with TRBJ1-2, with D unresolved. The CDR3 is 13 residues long. Germline CDR1 SEHNR, CDR2 FQNEAQ (reference sequence). With 11 bases removed from V and 3 bases from J, the gap between germline ends came to 16 bases. CDR3 coding DNA: TGTGCCGTCGACTCGGACGTATACTATGGCTACACCTTC. This sequence encodes CAVDSDVYYGYTF. Drawing the rest from reference TRBV7-9 and TRBJ1-2, the complete variable domain is DTGVSQNPRHKITKRGQNVTFRCDPISEHNRLYWYRQTLGQGPEFLTYFQNEAQLEKSRLLSDRFSAERPKGSFSTLEIQRTEQGDSAMYLCAVDSDVYYGYTFGSGTRLTVV.

This chain links TRBV5-4 with TRBJ2-1; the D gene could be TRBD1 or TRBD2 (5 bases each). Germline V gene lookup returns CDR1 SGHNT and CDR2 YYREEE (reference sequence). The CDR3 covers 17 residues. Trimming left V 5 bases short and J 6 bases short, with 24 bases between. The CDR3 loop is CASSLPGPQEAGNEQFF. The DNA of the CDR3 is TGTGCCAGCAGTTTGCCGGGGCCCCAAGAAGCTGGCAATGAGCAGTTCTTC.

This clone has a handful of counts. The chain couples TRBV7-6 to TRBJ1-1; tentative D call: TRBD1 (5 bases). Deletions cut 2 bases from V and 4 bases from J, with 8 bases between. CDR3 length: 13 amino acids. CDR1 and CDR2 (germline): SGHVS, FNYEAQ. This CDR3 reads CASSLRRGTEAFF. The CDR3 DNA reads TGTGCCAGCAGCTTAAGAAGGGGCACTGAAGCTTTCTTT. Supplemented by reference TRBV7-6 and TRBJ1-1, the full variable domain reads GAGVSQSPRYKVTKRGQDVALRCDPISGHVSLYWYRQALGQGPEFLTYFNYEAQQDKSGLPNDRFSAERPEGSISTLTIQRTEQRDSAMYRCASSLRRGTEAFFGQGTRLTVV.